This TCR beta chain was observed in a study of blood T cell repertoires in COVID-19. V lost 7 bases to trimming and J lost 6 bases; unmatched junction nucleotides: 6. The CDR3 has 13 residues. Germline values: CDR1 MDHEN, CDR2 SYDVKM. Only in-frame clones appear in the TCRdb table, and some are missing; sequencing was by immunoSEQ multiplex PCR. The profile shows roughly 380,000 clones, about nine tenths of them singletons. The chain has TRBV28 and TRBJ1-2, with 9 nucleotides matching TRBD1. This clonotype was sampled from a woman aged 55-70 years with COVID-19, enrolled during active disease. Sequencing was done on a sample of peripheral blood. Written as DNA, the CDR3 is TGTGCCAGCATGGACAGGGGTAGGCATGGCTACACCTTC. It is translated as CASMDRGRHGYTF.